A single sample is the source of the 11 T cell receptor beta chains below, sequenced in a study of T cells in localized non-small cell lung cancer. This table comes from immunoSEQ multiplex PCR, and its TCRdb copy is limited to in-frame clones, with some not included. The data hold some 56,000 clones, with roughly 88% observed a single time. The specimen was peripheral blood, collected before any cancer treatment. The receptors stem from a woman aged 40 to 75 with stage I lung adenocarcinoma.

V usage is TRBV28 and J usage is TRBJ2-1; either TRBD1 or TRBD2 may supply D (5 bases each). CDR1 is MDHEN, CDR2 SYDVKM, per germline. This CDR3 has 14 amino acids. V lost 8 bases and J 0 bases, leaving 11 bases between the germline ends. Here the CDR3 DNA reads TGTGCCAGCCATTCAGGGAGCTCCTACAATGAGCAGTTCTTC. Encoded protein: CASHSGSSYNEQFF.

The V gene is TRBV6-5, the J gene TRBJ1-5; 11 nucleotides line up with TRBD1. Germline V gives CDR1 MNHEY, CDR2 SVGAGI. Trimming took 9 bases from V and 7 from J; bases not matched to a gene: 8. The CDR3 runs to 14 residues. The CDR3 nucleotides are TGTGCCAGTAGCTGGACAGGGGGCAGACAGCCCCAGCATTTT. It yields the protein CASSWTGGRQPQHF.

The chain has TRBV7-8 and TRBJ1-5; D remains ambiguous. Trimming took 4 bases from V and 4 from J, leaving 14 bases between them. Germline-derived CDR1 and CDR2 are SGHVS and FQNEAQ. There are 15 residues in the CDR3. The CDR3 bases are TGTGCCAGCAGCTACCAATTGACGGGGAATCAGCCCCAGCATTTT. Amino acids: CASSYQLTGNQPQHF.

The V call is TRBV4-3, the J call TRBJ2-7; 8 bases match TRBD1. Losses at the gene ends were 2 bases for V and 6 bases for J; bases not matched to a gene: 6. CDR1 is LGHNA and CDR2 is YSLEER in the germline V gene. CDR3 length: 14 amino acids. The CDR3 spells CASSQNPGGSEQYF. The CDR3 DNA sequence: TGCGCCAGCAGCCAAAATCCAGGGGGCTCCGAGCAGTACTTC.

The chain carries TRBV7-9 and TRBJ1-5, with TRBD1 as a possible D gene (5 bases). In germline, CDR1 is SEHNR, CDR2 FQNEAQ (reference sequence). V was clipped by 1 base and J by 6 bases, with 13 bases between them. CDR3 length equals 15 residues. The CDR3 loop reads CASSLGQGPAQPQHF. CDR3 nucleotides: TGTGCCAGCAGCTTAGGTCAGGGACCGGCTCAGCCCCAGCATTTT.

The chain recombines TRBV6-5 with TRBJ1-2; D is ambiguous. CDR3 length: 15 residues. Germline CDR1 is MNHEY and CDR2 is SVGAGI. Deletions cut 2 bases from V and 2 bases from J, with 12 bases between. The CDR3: CASSYLALGNYGYTF. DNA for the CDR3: TGTGCCAGCAGTTACCTGGCCTTGGGCAACTATGGCTACACCTTC.

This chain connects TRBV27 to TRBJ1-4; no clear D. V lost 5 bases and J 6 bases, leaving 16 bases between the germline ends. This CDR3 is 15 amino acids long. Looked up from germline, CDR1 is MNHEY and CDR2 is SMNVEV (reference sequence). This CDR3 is CASSPQETRDEKLFF. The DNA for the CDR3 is TGTGCCAGCAGTCCCCAAGAGACTAGAGATGAAAAACTGTTTTTT.

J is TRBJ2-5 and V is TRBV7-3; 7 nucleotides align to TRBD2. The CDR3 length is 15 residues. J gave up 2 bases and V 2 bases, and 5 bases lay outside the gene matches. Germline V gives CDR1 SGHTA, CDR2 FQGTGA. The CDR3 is CASSLGGVRQETQYF. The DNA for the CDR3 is TGTGCCAGCAGCTTAGGGGGGGTACGTCAAGAGACCCAGTACTTC. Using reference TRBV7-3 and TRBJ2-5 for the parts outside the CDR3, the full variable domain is GAGVSQTPSNKVTEKGKYVELRCDPISGHTALYWYRQSLGQGPEFLIYFQGTGAADDSGLPNDRFFAVRPEGSVSTLKIQRTERGDSAVYLCASSLGGVRQETQYFGPGTRLLVL.

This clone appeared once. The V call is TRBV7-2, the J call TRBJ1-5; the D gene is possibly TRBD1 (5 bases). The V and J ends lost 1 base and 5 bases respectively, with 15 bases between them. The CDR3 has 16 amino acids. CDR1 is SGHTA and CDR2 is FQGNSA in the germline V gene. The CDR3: CASSLEGRGAHQPQHF. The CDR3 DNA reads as TGTGCCAGCAGCTTAGAGGGACGTGGGGCCCATCAGCCCCAGCATTTT.

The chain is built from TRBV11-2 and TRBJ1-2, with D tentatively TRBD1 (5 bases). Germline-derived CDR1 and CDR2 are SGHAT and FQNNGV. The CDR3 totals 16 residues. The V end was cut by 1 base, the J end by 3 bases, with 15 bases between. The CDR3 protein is CASSLGRDRGYYGYTF. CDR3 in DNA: TGTGCCAGCAGCTTAGGGCGGGACCGGGGATACTATGGCTACACCTTC.

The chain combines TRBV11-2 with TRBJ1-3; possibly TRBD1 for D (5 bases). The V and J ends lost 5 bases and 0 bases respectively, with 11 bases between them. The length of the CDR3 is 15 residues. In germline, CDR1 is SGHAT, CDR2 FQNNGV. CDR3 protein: CASSTGLSSGNTIYF. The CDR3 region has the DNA TGTGCCAGCAGCACAGGTTTGTCCTCTGGAAACACCATATATTTT.